A selection of T cell receptor beta chains follows, all from one sample in a study of cytomegalovirus exposure and HLA in healthy donors. Repertoires were generated with immunoSEQ multiplex PCR, while TCRdb's copy carries only in-frame clones and drops some. The sample contains about 130,000 clones, around 90% of which appear only once. The source material was PBMCs. The receptors shown here come from a woman between 18 and 30 years old in good health and CMV-seronegative. CDR3s include the opening cysteine and the closing phenylalanine or tryptophan. The order of the fields is J gene, D gene, V gene, clone size, CDR3 protein, CDR3 DNA. The D gene is left open where the match is weak. Not every row has a clone size; where given, it reads once, few, many or a size class.

TRBJ2-7,-,TRBV7-2,-,CASSLFGYEQYF,TGTGCCAGCAGCTTATTCGGGTACGAGCAGTACTTC
TRBJ2-5,TRBD2,TRBV28,-,CASSLTAGGETQYF,TGTGCCAGCAGTTTAACAGCGGGAGGAGAGACCCAGTACTTC
TRBJ2-7,TRBD1,TRBV13,-,CASSSGDRIQEQYF,TGTGCCAGCAGCTCCGGGGACAGAATTCAGGAGCAGTACTTC
TRBJ1-1,-,TRBV7-9,-,CASSPAGYGLGTEAFF,TGTGCCAGCAGCCCCGCAGGGTACGGGTTGGGCACTGAAGCTTTCTTT
TRBJ2-1,-,TRBV7-9,-,CASSLSDYNEQFF,TGTGCCAGCTCCCTAAGTGATTACAATGAGCAGTTCTTC
TRBJ2-1,TRBD2,TRBV11-2,few,CASSGGLAGGNEQFF,TGTGCCAGCAGCGGGGGACTAGCGGGAGGTAATGAGCAGTTCTTC
TRBJ2-1,TRBD2,TRBV28,-,CASSSLAGGRNEQFF,TGTGCCAGCAGTTCGCTAGCGGGAGGTAGGAATGAGCAGTTCTTC
TRBJ2-7,TRBD2,TRBV7-6,-,CASSLGPSGRFYEQYF,TGTGCCAGCAGCTTAGGTCCTAGCGGGAGGTTCTACGAGCAGTACTTC
TRBJ1-3,TRBD1,TRBV2,-,CASRTPRRGPTGNTIYF,TGTGCCAGCAGAACCCCTCGGAGGGGGCCGACTGGAAACACCATATATTTT
TRBJ2-7,-,TRBV7-9,few,CASSLGTEEQYF,TGTGCCAGCAGCCTCGGGACTGAAGAGCAGTACTTC
TRBJ1-1,-,TRBV11-3,-,CASSPGADLNTEAFF,TGTGCCAGCAGCCCAGGGGCAGATTTGAACACTGAAGCTTTCTTT
TRBJ1-1,-,TRBV7-2,-,CASSVTRNTEAFF,TGTGCCAGCAGCGTTACAAGAAACACTGAAGCTTTCTTT
TRBJ2-2,-,TRBV15,-,CATSRLRTGELFF,TGTGCCACCAGCAGACTCCGTACCGGGGAGCTGTTTTTT
TRBJ2-7,-,TRBV6-6,-,CASSYSRVREQYF,TGTGCCAGCAGTTACTCGCGGGTCCGCGAGCAGTACTTC
TRBJ2-1,-,TRBV11-2,-,CASSVVAEPYNEQFF,TGTGCCAGCAGCGTCGTGGCGGAGCCTTACAATGAGCAGTTCTTC
TRBJ2-3,TRBD1,TRBV5-5,-,CASSSILSGTGDSDTQYF,TGTGCCAGCAGCTCGATACTCTCCGGGACAGGGGATTCAGATACGCAGTATTTT
TRBJ1-3,TRBD1,TRBV10-1,-,CASSDGTGVISSGNTIYF,TGCGCCAGCAGTGACGGGACAGGGGTAATAAGCTCTGGAAACACCATATATTTT
TRBJ2-7,-,TRBV6-1,-,CASSLEPDFDEQYF,TGTGCCAGCAGCCTCGAGCCCGATTTTGACGAGCAGTACTTC
TRBJ1-1,-,TRBV25-1,few,CASSDGRDTEAFF,TGTGCCAGCAGCGATGGCAGGGACACTGAAGCTTTCTTT
TRBJ2-3,-,TRBV7-2,once,CASSYAGRTDTQYF,TGTGCCAGCAGCTATGCGGGCCGCACAGATACGCAGTATTTT
TRBJ2-7,-,TRBV6-1,-,CASSVSGSSYEQYF,TGTGCCAGCAGTGTCAGCGGTAGCTCCTACGAGCAGTACTTC
TRBJ2-7,TRBD1,TRBV7-9,once,CASSYPMTGEDEQYF,TGTGCCAGCAGCTATCCAATGACAGGGGAGGACGAGCAGTACTTC
TRBJ2-7,-,TRBV6-5,-,CASSYSRYEQYF,TGTGCCAGCAGTTACTCGAGATACGAGCAGTACTTC
TRBJ2-7,-,TRBV5-1,-,CASSAGGLRGQYF,TGCGCCAGCAGCGCCGGGGGTCTACGAGGGCAGTACTTC
TRBJ2-1,-,TRBV5-4,-,CASSRRTDHNEQFF,TGTGCCAGCAGTCGTAGGACAGACCACAATGAGCAGTTCTTC
TRBJ1-5,-,TRBV5-4,-,CASSPSPVENQPQHF,TGTGCCAGCAGCCCGTCCCCTGTCGAGAATCAGCCCCAGCATTTT
TRBJ2-1,TRBD2,TRBV5-4,-,CASSLLAGVGNEQFF,TGTGCCAGCAGCTTGCTAGCGGGAGTTGGCAATGAGCAGTTCTTC
TRBJ2-7,-,TRBV25-1,-,CARPPQCGTYEQYF,TGTGCCAGACCACCCCAATGCGGGACCTACGAGCAGTACTTC
TRBJ2-3,-,TRBV10-1,-,CASSDSRMGRGDTQYF,TGCGCCAGCAGTGATTCCCGGATGGGCCGCGGGGATACGCAGTATTTT
TRBJ2-3,TRBD2,TRBV27,-,CASSLGLAGADTQYF,TGTGCCAGCAGTCTAGGACTAGCGGGAGCGGATACGCAGTATTTT
TRBJ1-3,-,TRBV4-1,-,CASSQVSQGNTIYF,TGCGCCAGCAGCCAAGTTTCACAGGGAAACACCATATATTTT
TRBJ1-4,-,TRBV5-4,once,CASSLGGPTTNEKLFF,TGTGCCAGCAGCTTGGGGGGGCCAACAACTAATGAAAAACTGTTTTTT
TRBJ1-1,TRBD1,TRBV29-1,once,CSVEKGRPGGSLNTEAFF,TGCAGCGTTGAAAAGGGTAGGCCAGGGGGCTCCTTGAACACTGAAGCTTTCTTT
TRBJ1-2,TRBD1,TRBV5-5,-,CASSPTGYYGYTF,TGTGCCAGCAGCCCGACAGGGTACTATGGCTACACCTTC
TRBJ2-3,-,TRBV5-4,-,CVVGGERTDTQYF,TGTGTCGTAGGGGGGGAGAGGACAGATACGCAGTATTTT
TRBJ2-7,TRBD2,TRBV9,-,CASSVGGSGILSYEQYF,TGTGCCAGCAGCGTAGGGGGTAGCGGGATTCTCTCCTACGAGCAGTACTTC
TRBJ1-5,TRBD1,TRBV7-2,few,CASSLDWTGDQPQHF,TGTGCCAGCAGCTTAGACTGGACAGGGGACCAGCCCCAGCATTTT